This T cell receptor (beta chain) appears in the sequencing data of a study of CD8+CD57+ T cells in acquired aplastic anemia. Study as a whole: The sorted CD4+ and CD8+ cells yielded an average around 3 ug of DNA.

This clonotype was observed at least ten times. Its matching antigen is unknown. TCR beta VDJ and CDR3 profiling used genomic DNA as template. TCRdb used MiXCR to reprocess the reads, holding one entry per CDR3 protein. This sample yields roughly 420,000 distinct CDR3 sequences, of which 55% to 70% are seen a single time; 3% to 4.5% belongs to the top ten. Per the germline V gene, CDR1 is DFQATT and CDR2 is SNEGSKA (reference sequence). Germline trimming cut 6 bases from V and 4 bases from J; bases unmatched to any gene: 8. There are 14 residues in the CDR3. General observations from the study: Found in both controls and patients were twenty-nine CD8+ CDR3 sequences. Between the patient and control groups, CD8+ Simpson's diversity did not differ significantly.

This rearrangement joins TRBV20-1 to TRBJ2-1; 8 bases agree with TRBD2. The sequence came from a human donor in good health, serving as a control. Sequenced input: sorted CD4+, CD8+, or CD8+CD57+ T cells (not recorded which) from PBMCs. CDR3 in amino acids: CSARAGGPYNEQFF. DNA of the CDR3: TGCAGTGCCCGCGCGGGGGGCCCGTACAATGAGCAGTTCTTC.